This T cell receptor (beta chain) was observed in a study of T cell responses to AZD1222 COVID-19 vaccine. Broader study findings: Of the AZD1222 recipients, only 5 to 7 were seropositive at baseline. Females made up more of the donors, who were largely white British, and clonal diversity may have come out too low. Spike regions recognized by vaccine-associated CD4 TCRs spanned the protein, led by 160-218 and 743-854.

The repertoire was sequenced with immunoSEQ multiplex PCR; TCRdb's copy has only in-frame clones and lacks some. The repertoire consists of over 150,000 clones, with 90% to 95% occurring once and the leading ten covering around 1%. On this clone itself: Its antigen is still unknown.

The source was peripheral blood, collected 28 days after the second dose of the MenACWY control vaccine. The receptor was derived from an adult who received the MenACWY meningococcal vaccine as a control.

CDR3 loop: CASSYIGYTNEQFF. The DNA for the CDR3 is TGTGCCAGCAGTTACATAGGCTACACGAATGAGCAGTTCTTC. The V call is TRBV6-2 or TRBV6-3, the J call TRBJ2-1; D ambiguous. Germline CDR1 MNHEY, CDR2 SVGEGT. V shed 2 bases and J shed 7 bases, with 12 bases lying between them. This CDR3 comprises 14 residues.